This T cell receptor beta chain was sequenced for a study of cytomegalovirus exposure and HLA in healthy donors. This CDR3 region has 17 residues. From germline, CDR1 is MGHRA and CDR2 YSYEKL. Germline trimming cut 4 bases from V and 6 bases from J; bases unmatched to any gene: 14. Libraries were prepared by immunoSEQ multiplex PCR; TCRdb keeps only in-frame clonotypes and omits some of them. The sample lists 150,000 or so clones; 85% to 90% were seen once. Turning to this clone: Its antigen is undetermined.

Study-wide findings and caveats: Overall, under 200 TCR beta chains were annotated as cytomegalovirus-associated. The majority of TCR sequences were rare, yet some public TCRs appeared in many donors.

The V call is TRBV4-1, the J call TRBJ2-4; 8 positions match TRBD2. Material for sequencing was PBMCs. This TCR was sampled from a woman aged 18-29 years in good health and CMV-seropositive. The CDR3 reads CASSLNQMAGGGNIQYF. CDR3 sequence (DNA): TGCGCCAGCAGCCTTAACCAAATGGCGGGAGGAGGAAACATTCAGTACTTC.